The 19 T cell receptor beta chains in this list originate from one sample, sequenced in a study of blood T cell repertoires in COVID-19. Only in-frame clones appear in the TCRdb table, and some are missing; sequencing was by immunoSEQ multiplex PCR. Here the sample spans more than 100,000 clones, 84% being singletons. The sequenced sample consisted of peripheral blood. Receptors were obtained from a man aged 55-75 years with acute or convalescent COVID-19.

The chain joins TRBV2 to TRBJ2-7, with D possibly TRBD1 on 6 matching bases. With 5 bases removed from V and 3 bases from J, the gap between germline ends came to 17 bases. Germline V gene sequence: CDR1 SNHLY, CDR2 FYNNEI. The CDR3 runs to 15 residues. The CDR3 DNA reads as TGTGCCAGCAGTCAGTGGCAGCCAGGGGACTACGAGCAGTACTTC. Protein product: CASSQWQPGDYEQYF. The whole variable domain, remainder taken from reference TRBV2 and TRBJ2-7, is EPEVTQTPSHQVTQMGQEVILRCVPISNHLYFYWYRQILGQKVEFLVSFYNNEISEKSEIFDDQFSVERPDGSNFTLKIRSTKLEDSAMYFCASSQWQPGDYEQYFGPGTRLTVT.

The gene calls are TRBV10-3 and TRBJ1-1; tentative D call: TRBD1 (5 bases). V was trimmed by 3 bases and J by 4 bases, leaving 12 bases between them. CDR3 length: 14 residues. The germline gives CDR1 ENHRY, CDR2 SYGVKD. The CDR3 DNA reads TGTGCCATCAGTGAACTGACAGTACCCACTGAAGCTTTCTTT. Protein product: CAISELTVPTEAFF.

In DNA form, the CDR3 reads TGTGCCAGCAATCCGACAGGGGGCATCTACGAGCAGTACTTC. Protein sequence: CASNPTGGIYEQYF. This chain joins TRBV6-5 and TRBJ2-7, with 10 bases lining up with TRBD1. V dropped 7 bases and J dropped 3; count of bases not matched to a gene: 6. The CDR3 covers 14 residues. Germline V gives CDR1 MNHEY, CDR2 SVGAGI.

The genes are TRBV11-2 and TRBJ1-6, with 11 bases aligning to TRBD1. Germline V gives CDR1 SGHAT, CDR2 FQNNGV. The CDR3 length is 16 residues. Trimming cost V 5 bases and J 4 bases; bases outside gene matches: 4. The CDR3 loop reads CASSRTGGGYNSPLHF. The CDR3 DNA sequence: TGTGCCAGCAGCCGGACAGGGGGCGGGTATAATTCACCCCTCCACTTT.

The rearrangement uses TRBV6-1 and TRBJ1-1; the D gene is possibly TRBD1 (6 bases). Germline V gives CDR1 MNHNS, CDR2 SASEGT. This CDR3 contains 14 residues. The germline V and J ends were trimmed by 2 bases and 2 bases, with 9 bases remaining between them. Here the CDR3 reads CASSERDTNTEAFF. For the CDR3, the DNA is TGTGCCAGCAGTGAACGGGACACTAACACTGAAGCTTTCTTT.

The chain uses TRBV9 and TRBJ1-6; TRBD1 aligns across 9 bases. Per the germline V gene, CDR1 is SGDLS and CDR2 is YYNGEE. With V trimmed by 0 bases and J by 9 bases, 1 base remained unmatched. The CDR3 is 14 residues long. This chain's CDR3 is CASSVGGQGSPLHF. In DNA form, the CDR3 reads TGTGCCAGCAGCGTAGGGGGACAGGGTTCACCCCTCCACTTT.

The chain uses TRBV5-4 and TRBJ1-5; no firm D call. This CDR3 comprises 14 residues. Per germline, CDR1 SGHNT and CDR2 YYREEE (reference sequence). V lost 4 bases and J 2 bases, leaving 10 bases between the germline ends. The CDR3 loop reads CASSIGGGNQPQHF. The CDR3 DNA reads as TGTGCCAGCAGCATTGGAGGAGGCAATCAGCCCCAGCATTTT.

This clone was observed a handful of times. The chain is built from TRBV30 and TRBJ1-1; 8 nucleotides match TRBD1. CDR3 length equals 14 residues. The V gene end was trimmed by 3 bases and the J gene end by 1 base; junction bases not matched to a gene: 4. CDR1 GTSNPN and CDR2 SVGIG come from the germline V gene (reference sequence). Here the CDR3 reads CAWRVGQGNTEAFF. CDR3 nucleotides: TGTGCCTGGAGGGTCGGACAGGGGAACACTGAAGCTTTCTTT.

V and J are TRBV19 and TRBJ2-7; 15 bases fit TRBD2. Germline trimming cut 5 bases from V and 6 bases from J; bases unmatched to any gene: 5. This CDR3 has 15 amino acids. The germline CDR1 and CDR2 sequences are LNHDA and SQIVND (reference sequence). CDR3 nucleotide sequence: TGTGCCAGTAGTCAGGGACTAGCGGGAGGTTTCGAGCAGTACTTC. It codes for CASSQGLAGGFEQYF.

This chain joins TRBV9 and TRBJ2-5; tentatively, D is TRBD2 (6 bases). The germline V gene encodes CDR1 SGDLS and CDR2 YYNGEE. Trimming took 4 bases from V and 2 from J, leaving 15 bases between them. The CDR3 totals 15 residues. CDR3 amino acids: CASSPQGLAQETQYF. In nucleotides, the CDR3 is TGTGCCAGCAGCCCCCAGGGACTTGCGCAAGAGACCCAGTACTTC.

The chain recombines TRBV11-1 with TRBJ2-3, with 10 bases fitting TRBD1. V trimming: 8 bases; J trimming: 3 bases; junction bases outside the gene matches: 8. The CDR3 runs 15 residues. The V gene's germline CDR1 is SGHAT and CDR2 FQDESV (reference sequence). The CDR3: CASGPRDRGTDTQYF. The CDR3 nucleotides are TGTGCCAGCGGACCCCGGGACAGGGGTACAGATACGCAGTATTTT.

The CDR3 sequence is CASSLGQSNTEAFF. DNA of the CDR3: TGCGCCAGCAGCTTGGGACAGAGTAACACTGAAGCTTTCTTT. V usage is TRBV5-1 and J usage is TRBJ1-1, with D possibly TRBD1 on 5 matching bases. V was pared by 0 bases and J by 2 bases, with 8 bases between. The CDR3 runs to 14 residues. Per germline, CDR1 SGHRS and CDR2 YFSETQ.

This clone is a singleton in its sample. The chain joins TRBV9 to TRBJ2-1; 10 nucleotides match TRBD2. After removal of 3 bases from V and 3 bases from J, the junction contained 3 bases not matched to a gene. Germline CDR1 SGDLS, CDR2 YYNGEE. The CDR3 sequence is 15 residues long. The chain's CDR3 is CASSAGLADYNEQFF. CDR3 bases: TGTGCCAGCAGCGCCGGACTAGCGGACTACAATGAGCAGTTCTTC. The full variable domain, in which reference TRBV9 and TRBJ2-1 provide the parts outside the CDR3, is DSGVTQTPKHLITATGQRVTLRCSPRSGDLSVYWYQQSLDQGLQFLIQYYNGEERAKGNILERFSAQQFPDLHSELNLSSLELGDSALYFCASSAGLADYNEQFFGPGTRLTVL.

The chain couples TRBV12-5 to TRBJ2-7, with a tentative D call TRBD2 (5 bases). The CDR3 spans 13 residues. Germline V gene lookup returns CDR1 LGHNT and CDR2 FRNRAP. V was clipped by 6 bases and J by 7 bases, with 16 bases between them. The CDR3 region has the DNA TGTGCTAGTGGCCTTGGGAATACGGGGGAGCAGTACTTC. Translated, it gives CASGLGNTGEQYF.

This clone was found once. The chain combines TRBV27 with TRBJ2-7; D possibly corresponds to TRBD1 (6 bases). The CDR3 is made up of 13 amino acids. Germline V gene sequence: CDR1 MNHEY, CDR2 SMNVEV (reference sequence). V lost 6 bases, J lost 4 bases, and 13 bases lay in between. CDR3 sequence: CASRPGQHYEQYF. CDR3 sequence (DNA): TGTGCCAGCAGGCCGGGACAACATTACGAGCAGTACTTC.

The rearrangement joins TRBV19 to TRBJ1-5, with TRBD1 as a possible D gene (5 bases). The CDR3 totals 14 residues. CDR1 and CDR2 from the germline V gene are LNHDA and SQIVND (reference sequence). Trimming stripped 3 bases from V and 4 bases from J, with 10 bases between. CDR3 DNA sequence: TGTGCCAGTAGTATGCTTGACAGTAATCAGCCCCAGCATTTT. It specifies CASSMLDSNQPQHF.

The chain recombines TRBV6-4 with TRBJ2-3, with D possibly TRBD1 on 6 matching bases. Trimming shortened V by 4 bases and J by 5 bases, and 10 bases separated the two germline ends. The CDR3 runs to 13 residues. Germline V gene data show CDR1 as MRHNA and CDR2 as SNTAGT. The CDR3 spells CASSATGKDTQYF. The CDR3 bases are TGTGCCAGCAGTGCCACAGGGAAAGATACGCAGTATTTT.

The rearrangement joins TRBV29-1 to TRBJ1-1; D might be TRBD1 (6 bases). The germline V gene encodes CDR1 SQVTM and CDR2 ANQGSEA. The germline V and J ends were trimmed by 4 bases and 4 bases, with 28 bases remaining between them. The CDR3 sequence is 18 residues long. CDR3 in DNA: TGCAGCGTTGGAGAAAGTCTAGTTCGTGGGGGCTTTATCACTGAAGCTTTCTTT. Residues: CSVGESLVRGGFITEAFF.

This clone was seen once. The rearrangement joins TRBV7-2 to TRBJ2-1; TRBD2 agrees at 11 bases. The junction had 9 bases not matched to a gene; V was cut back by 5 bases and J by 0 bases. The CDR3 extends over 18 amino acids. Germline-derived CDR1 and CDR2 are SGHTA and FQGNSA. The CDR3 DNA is TGTGCCAGCAGCGAGACTAGCGGGGCTCCTATCTCCTACAATGAGCAGTTCTTC. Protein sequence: CASSETSGAPISYNEQFF.